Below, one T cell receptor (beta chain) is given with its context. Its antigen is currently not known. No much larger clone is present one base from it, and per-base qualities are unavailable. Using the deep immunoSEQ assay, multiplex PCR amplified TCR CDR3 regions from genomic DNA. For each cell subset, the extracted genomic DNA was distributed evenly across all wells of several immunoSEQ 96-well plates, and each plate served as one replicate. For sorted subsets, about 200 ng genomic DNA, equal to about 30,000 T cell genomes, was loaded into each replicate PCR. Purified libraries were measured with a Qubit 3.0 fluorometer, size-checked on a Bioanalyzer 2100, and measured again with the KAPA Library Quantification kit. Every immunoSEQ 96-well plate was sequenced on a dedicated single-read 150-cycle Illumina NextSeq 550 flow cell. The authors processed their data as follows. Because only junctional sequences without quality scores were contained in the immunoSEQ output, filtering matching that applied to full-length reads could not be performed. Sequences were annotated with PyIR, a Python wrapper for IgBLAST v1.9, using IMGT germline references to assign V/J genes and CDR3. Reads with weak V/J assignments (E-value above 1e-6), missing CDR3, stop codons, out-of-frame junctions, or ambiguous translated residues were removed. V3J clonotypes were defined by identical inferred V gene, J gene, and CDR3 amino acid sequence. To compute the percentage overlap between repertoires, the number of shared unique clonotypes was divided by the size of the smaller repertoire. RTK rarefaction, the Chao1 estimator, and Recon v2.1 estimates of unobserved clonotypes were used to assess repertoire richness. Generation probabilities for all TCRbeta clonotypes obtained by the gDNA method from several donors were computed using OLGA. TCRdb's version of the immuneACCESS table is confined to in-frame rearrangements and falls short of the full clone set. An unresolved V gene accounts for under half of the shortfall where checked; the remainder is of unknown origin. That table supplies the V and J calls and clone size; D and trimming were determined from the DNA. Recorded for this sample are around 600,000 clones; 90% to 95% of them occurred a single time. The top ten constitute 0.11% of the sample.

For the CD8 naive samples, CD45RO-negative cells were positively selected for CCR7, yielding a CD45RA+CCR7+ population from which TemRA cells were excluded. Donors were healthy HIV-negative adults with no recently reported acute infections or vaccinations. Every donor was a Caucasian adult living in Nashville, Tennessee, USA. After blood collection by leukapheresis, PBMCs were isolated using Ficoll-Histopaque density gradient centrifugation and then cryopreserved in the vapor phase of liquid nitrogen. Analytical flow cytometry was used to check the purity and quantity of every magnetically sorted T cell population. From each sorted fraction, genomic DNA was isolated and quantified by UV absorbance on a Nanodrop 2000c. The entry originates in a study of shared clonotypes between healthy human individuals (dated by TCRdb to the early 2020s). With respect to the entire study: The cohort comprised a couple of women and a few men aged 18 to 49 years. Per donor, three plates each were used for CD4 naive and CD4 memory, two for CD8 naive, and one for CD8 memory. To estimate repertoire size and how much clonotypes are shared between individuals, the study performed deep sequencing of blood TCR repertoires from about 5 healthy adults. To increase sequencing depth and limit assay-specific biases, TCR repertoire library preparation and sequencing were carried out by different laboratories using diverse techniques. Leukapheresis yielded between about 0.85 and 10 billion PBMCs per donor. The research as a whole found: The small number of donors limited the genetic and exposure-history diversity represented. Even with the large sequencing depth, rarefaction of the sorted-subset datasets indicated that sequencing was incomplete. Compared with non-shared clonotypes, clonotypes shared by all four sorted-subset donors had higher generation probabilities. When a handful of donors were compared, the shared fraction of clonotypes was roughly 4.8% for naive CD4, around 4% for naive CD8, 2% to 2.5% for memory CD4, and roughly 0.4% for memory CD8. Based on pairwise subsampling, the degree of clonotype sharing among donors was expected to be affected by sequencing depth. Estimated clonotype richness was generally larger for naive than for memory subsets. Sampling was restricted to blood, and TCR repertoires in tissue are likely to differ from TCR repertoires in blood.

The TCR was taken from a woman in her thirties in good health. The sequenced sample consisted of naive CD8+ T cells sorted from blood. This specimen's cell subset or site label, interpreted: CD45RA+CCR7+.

The sequenced DNA is TGTGCCAGTACCCCCGCGGGGAGCTCCTATAATTCACCCCTCCACTTT. It codes for CASTPAGSSYNSPLHF. In this chain, TRBV19 is recombined with TRBJ1-6; no D segment can be confidently identified. In the germline V gene (reference sequence), CDR1 corresponds to LNHDA and CDR2 to SQIVND. The CDR3 runs 16 residues from the cysteine to the phenylalanine. Just the 48-base CDR3 DNA is kept, in frame starting at base 1. V was cut back by 7 bases and J by 0 bases, leaving a gap of 13 bases between them.